This T cell receptor (beta chain) is from a study of blood T cell repertoires in COVID-19 (dated by TCRdb to about 2020). In the study overall: Samples covering the acute and convalescent phases of COVID-19 were provided by collaborators in the United States, Italy and Spain. Sample metadata almost always included a de-identified subject ID, COVID-19 status, age in years and sex. The prospective study material was composed of cDNA or gDNA derived from T cells, B-cell-depleted T cells, or PBMCs. Subjects who had been exposed to COVID-19, were actively infected with it, or had recovered from it provided the deeply sampled blood TCRbeta repertoires that made up the dataset. The samples were drawn from the first 160 participants of the ongoing ImmuneRACE study and from over a thousand subjects provided by 6 global collaborators. HLA class I and class II types, where available, came from metadata supplied by the sample provider rather than from assay-based typing. A freely available public database, intended as a resource for researchers studying the immune response to SARS-CoV-2, is where the repertoires were released. What the study reported, not specific to this receptor: How much clinical and demographic metadata was included differed by source and by participant, and the metadata was provided uncurated.

Details on this clone: The antigen this receptor binds is unknown. Per-base qualities were not stored, and no clone one base away is much larger.

Each collaborating institution followed its own protocols to collect whole blood in K2EDTA tubes. For TCRbeta analysis, collaborators shipped samples in one of three forms: frozen whole blood, isolated PBMCs, or DNA extracted from either of those sample types. The immunoSEQ Assay, a bias-controlled multiplex PCR, was used to amplify TCRbeta CDR3 regions from genomic DNA. In the paper's pipeline: Within the assay, amplification of reference gene primers was used to estimate how many nucleated cells each sample contained. To quantify the absolute abundance of each unique TCRbeta CDR3 rearrangement, sequence reads were collapsed and filtered. Productive Simpson clonality was computed per sample as the square root of Simpson's diversity index over productive rearrangements. TCRdb holds this immuneACCESS table with in-frame rearrangements only. Some clones are missing; in checked studies, unresolved V genes explain under half, and the rest has no known cause. From that table come the V and J calls and clone size; the DNA was used to work out D and trimming. The sample table contains fewer than 75,000 clones; only one count was recorded for 80% to 90% of them. Together, the top ten hold about 10% of the sample.

This sequence originates from a man aged 80 or over with acute or convalescent COVID-19. Sequencing input: peripheral blood.

At the DNA level, the sequence is TGTGCCAGCCTCGGTGGGGGGGCTGGTCAGCCCCAGCATTTT. It translates to CASLGGGAGQPQHF. Recombination linked TRBV2 to TRBJ1-5; the best D guess is TRBD1, with 6 bases matching. The V end loses 8 bases and the J end loses 6 bases, and a stretch of 17 bases separates them. As encoded in the germline V gene, CDR1 is SNHLY while CDR2 is FYNNEI. Counted from cysteine to phenylalanine, this CDR3 has 14 amino acids. Only the CDR3 part of the read is kept: 42 bases, read in frame from the first base.